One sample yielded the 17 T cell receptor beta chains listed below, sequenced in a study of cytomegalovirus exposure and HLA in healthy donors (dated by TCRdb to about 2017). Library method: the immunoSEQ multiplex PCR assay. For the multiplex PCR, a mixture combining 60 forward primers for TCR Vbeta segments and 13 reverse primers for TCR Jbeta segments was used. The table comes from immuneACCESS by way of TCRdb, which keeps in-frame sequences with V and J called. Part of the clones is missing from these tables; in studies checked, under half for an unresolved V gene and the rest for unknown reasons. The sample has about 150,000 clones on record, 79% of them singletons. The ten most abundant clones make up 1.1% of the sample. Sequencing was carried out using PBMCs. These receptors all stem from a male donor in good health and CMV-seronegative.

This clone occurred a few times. The CDR3 here is CASSPQWGELFF. The CDR3 DNA reads as TGTGCCAGCAGTCCGCAGTGGGGGGAGCTGTTTTTT. The genes are TRBV5-6 and TRBJ2-2; D call uncertain. The CDR3 spans 12 residues. Germline assignment: CDR1 SGHDT and CDR2 YYEEEE. Trimming removed 5 bases from V and 8 bases from J, with 10 bases in between.

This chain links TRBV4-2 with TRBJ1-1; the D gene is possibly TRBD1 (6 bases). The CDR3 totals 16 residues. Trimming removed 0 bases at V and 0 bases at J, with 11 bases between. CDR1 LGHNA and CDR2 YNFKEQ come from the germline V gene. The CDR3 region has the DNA TGTGCCAGCAGCCAAGATGGGGGGGCTTTGAACACTGAAGCTTTCTTT. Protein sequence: CASSQDGGALNTEAFF.

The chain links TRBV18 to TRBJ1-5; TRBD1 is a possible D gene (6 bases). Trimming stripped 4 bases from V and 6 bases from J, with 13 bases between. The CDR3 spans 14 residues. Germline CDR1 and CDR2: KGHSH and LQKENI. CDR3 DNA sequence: TGTGCCAGCTCACTCCGGACAGACTTTCAGCCCCAGCATTTT. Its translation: CASSLRTDFQPQHF. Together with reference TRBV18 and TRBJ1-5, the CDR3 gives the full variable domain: NAGVMQNPRHLVRRRGQEARLRCSPMKGHSHVYWYRQLPEEGLKFMVYLQKENIIDESGMPKERFSAEFPKEGPSILRIQQVVRGDSAAYFCASSLRTDFQPQHFGDGTRLSIL.

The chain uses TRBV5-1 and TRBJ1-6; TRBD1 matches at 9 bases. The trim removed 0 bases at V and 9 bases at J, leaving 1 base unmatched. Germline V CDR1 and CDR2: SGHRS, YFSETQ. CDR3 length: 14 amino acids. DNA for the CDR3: TGCGCCAGCAGCTTGGGACAGGGGGGTTCACCCCTCCACTTT. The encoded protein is CASSLGQGGSPLHF.

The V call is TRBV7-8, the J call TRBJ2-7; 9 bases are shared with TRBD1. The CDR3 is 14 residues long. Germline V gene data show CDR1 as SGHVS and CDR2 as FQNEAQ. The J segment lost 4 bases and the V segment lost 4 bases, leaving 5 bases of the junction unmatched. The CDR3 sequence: CASSSSGQGYEQYF. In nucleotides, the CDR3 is TGTGCCAGCAGCTCGTCGGGACAGGGTTACGAGCAGTACTTC.

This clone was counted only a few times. This chain's CDR3 is CASSAYTGAATNEKLFF. In nucleotides, the CDR3 is TGTGCCAGTAGTGCCTACACAGGGGCCGCAACTAATGAAAAACTGTTTTTT. The chain employs TRBV19 and TRBJ1-4; the match to TRBD1 covers 7 bases. Trimming removed 5 bases from V and 0 bases from J; junction bases left unmatched: 9. Germline CDR1 LNHDA, CDR2 SQIVND (reference sequence). The CDR3 extends over 17 amino acids.

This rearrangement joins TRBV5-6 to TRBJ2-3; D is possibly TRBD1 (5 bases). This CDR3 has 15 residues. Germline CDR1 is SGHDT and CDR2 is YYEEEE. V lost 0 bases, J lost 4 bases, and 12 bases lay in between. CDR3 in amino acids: CASSLAVRVSDTQYF. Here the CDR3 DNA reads TGTGCCAGCAGCTTGGCCGTCAGGGTATCAGATACGCAGTATTTT. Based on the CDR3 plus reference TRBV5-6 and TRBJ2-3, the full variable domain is DAGVTQSPTHLIKTRGQQVTLRCSPKSGHDTVSWYQQALGQGPQFIFQYYEEEERQRGNFPDRFSGHQFPNYSSELNVNALLLGDSALYLCASSLAVRVSDTQYFGPGTRLTVL.

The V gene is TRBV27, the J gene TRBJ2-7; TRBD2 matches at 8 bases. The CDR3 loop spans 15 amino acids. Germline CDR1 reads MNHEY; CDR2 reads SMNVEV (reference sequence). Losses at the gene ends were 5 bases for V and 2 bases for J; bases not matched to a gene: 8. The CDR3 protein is CASSLSAGETYEQYF. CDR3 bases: TGTGCCAGCAGTCTTTCAGCGGGGGAGACCTACGAGCAGTACTTC.

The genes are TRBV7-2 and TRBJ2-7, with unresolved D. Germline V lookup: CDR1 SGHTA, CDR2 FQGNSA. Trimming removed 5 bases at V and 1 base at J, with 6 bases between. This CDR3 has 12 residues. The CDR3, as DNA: TGTGCCAGCAGCCCCTCTTCCTACGAGCAGTACTTC. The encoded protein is CASSPSSYEQYF.

The CDR3 region is CASSESPGVPEQYF. CDR3 DNA: TGTGCCAGCAGTGAATCCCCAGGGGTACCCGAGCAGTACTTC. The rearrangement joins TRBV2 to TRBJ2-7; D possibly corresponds to TRBD1 (6 bases). The CDR3 extends over 14 amino acids. V shed 2 bases and J shed 6 bases, with 14 bases lying between them. Germline CDR1 SNHLY, CDR2 FYNNEI. The whole variable domain, remainder taken from reference TRBV2 and TRBJ2-7, is EPEVTQTPSHQVTQMGQEVILRCVPISNHLYFYWYRQILGQKVEFLVSFYNNEISEKSEIFDDQFSVERPDGSNFTLKIRSTKLEDSAMYFCASSESPGVPEQYFGPGTRLTVT.

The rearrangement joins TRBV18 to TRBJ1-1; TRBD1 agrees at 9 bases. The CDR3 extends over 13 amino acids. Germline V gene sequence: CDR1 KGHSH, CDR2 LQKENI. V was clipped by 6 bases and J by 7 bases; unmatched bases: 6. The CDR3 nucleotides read TGTGCCAGCTCCCTAGGACAGGGGTATGAAGCTTTCTTT. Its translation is CASSLGQGYEAFF.

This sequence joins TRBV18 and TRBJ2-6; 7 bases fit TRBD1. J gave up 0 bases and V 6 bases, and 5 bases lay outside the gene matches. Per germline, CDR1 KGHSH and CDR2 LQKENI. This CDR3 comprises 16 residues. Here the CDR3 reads CASSLGGSSGANVLTF. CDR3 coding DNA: TGTGCCAGCTCCCTAGGGGGCTCCTCTGGGGCCAACGTCCTGACTTTC.

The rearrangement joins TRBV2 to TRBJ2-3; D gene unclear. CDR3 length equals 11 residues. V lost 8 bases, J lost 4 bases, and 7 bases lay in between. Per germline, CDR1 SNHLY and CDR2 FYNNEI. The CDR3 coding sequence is TGTGCCAGCCCCGGAGCAGATACGCAGTATTTT. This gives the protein CASPGADTQYF.

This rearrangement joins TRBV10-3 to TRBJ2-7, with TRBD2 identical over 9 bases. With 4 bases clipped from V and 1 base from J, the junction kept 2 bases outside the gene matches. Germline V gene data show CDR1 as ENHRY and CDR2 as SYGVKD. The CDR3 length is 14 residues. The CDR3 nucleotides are TGTGCCATCAGTGGGGGACTAGCTTCCTACGAGCAGTACTTC. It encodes CAISGGLASYEQYF.

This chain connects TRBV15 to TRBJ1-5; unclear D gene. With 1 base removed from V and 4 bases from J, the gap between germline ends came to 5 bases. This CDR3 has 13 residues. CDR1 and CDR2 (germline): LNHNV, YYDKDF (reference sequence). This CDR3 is CATSRGRNQPQHF. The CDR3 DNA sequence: TGTGCCACCAGCAGAGGGAGGAATCAGCCCCAGCATTTT.

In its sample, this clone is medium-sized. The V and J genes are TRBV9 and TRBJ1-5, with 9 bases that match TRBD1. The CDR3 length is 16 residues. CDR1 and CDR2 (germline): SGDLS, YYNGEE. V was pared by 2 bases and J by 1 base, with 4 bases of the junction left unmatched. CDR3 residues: CASSVWTGVSNQPQHF. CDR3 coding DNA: TGTGCCAGCAGCGTGTGGACAGGGGTAAGCAATCAGCCCCAGCATTTT.

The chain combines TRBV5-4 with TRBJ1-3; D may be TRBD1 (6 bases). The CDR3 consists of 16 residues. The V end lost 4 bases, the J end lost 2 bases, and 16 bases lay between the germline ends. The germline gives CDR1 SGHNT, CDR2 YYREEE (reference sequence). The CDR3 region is CASSVKGRDTGNTIYF. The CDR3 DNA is TGTGCCAGCAGCGTAAAAGGCAGGGACACTGGAAACACCATATATTTT.